This TCR beta chain was captured in a study of T cell repertoires in cytomegalovirus infection. Study-wide background: A matching HLA type, together with CMV infection, was signaled by public TCR beta signatures.

General study findings and limits: Predominance within the ex vivo response was attributable to HLA-C-restricted CMV-specific TCR beta clonotypes. Summed public TCR beta family frequency identified CMV carriers bearing the relevant HLA.

Trimming took 5 bases from V and 5 from J; bases not matched to a gene: 13. The length of the CDR3 is 16 residues. TCRdb fed the reads into MiXCR, producing one record per CDR3 protein. Altogether roughly 860,000 distinct CDR3 sequences are present, 32% being singletons, with the ten largest covering 9.5% to 15%. This clonotype has at least ten counts. Its antigen remains unidentified. This TCR was sampled from a human donor in good health (CMV status not recorded). Some clones in this sample may be carry-over from other donors' samples. The sample was cultured CD8+ T cells from PBMCs, taken from culture after CMV antigen stimulation. The gene calls are TRBV12-3 or TRBV12-4 and TRBJ2-3; the match to TRBD1 covers 7 bases. The CDR3 nucleotides read TGTGCCAGCAGTGCCCACCAGGGGGTATCACAAGATACGCAGTATTTT. This gives the protein CASSAHQGVSQDTQYF.